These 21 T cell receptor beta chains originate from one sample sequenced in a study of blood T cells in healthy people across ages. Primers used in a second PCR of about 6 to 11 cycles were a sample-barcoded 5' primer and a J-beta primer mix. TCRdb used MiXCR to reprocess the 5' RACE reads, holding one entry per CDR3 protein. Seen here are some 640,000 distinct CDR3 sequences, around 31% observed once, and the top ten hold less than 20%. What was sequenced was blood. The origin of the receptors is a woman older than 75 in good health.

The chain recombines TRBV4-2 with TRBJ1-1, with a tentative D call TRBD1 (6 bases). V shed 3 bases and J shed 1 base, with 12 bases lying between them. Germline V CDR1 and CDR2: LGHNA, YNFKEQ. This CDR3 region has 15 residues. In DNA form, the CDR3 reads TGTGCCAGCAGCCAGTACAGGGCTCCGAACACTGAAGCTTTCTTT. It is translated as CASSQYRAPNTEAFF.

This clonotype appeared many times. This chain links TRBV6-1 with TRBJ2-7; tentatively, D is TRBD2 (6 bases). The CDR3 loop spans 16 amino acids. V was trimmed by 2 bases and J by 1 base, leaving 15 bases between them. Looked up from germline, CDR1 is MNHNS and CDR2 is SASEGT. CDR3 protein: CASSEYAGKVSYEQYF. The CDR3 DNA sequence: TGTGCCAGCAGTGAATACGCGGGAAAAGTTTCCTACGAGCAGTACTTC.

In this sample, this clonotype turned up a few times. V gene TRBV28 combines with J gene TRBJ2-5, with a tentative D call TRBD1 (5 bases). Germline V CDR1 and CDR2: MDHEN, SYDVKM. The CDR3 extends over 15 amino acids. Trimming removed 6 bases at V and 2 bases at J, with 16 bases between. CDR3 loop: CASSFIERQQETQYF. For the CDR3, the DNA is TGTGCCAGCAGCTTCATAGAAAGACAGCAAGAGACCCAGTACTTC.

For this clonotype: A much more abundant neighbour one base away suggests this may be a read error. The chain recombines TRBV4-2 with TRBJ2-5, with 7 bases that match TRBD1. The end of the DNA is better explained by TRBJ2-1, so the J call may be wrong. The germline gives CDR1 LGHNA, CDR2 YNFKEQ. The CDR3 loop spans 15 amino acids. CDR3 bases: TGTGCCAGCAGCCGCAACAGGGGAAACCAAGAGACCCAGTTCTTC. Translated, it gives CASSRNRGNQETQFF.

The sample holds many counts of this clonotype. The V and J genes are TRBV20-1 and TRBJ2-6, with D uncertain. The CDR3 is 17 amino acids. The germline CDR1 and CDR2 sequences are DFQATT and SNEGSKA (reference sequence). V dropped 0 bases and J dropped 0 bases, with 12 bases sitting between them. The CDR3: CSARDSSRSSGANVLTF. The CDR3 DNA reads TGCAGTGCTAGAGACTCCAGTCGGAGCTCTGGGGCCAACGTCCTGACTTTC.

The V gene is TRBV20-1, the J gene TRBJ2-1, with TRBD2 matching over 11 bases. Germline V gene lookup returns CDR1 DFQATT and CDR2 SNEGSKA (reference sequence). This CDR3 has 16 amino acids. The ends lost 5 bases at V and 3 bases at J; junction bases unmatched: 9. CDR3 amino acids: CSALTKGLAVYNEQFF. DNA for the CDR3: TGCAGTGCTCTTACTAAGGGACTAGCGGTCTACAATGAGCAGTTCTTC.

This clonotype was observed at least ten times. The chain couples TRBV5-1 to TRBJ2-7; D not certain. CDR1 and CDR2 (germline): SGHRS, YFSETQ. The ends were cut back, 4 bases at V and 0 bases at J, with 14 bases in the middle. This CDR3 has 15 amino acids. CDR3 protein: CASSPKGSPSYEQYF. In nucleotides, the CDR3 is TGCGCCAGCAGCCCCAAAGGTTCTCCCTCCTACGAGCAGTACTTC.

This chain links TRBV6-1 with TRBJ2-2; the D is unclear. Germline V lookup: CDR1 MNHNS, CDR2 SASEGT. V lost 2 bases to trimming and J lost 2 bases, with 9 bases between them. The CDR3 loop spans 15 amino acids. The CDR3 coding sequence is TGTGCCAGCAGTGAAAGACGGATTAACACCGGGGAGCTGTTTTTT. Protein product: CASSERRINTGELFF.

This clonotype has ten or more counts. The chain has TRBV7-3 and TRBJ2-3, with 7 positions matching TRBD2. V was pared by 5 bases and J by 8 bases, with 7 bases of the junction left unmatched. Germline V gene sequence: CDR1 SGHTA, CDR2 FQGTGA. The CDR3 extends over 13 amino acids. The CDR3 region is CASSPDWGGTQYF. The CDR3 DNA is TGTGCCAGCAGCCCGGACTGGGGGGGTACGCAGTATTTT.

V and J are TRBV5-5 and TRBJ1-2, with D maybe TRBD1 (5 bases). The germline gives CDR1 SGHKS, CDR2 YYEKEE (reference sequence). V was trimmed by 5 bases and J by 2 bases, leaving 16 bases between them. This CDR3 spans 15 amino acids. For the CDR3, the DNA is TGTGCCAGCAGTTCCCGAGGGCGGGGGAACTATGGCTACACCTTC. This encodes CASSSRGRGNYGYTF.

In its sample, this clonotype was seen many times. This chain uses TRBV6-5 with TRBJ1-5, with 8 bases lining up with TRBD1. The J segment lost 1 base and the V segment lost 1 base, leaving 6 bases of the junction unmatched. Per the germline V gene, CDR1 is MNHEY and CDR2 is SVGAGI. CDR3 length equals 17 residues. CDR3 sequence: CASSYFDQGASNQPQHF. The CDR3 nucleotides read TGTGCCAGCAGTTACTTCGACCAGGGGGCAAGCAATCAGCCCCAGCATTTT.

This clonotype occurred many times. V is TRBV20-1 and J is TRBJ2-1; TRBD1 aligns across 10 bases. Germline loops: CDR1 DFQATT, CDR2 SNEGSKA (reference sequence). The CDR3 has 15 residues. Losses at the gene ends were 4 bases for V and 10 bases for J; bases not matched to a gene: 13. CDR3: CSATIPGTGVREQFF. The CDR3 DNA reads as TGCAGTGCTACAATCCCCGGGACAGGGGTCAGAGAGCAGTTCTTC.

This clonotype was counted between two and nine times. In DNA form, the CDR3 reads TGTGCCAGCAGCTTGGTGACAGGGAAGAATAATTCACCCCTCCACTTT. Its translation: CASSLVTGKNNSPLHF. The gene calls are TRBV5-6 and TRBJ1-6; 7 bases are a match to TRBD1. Germline CDR1 and CDR2: SGHDT and YYEEEE. The V segment lost 0 bases and the J segment 5 bases; nucleotides outside the gene matches: 5. The length of the CDR3 is 16 residues.

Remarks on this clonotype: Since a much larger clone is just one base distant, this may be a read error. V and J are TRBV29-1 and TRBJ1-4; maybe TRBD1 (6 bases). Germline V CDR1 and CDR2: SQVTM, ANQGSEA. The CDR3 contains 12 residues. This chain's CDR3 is CSIEEGGGQLFF. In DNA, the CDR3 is TGCAGCATTGAAGAGGGCGGGGGGCAACTGTTTTTT.

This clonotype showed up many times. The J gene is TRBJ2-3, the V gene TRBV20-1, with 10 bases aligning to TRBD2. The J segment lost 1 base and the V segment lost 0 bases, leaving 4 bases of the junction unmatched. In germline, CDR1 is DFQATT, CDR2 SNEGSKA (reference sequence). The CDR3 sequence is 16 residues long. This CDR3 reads CSARDLAGAGTDTQYF. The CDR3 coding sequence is TGCAGTGCTAGAGATCTAGCGGGGGCAGGCACAGATACGCAGTATTTT.

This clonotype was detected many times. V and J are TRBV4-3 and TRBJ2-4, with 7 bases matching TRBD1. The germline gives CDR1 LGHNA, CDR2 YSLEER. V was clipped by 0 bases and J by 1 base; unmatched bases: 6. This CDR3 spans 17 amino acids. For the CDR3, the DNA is TGCGCCAGCAGCCAAGACTCGACAGGGTGGGCCAAAAACATTCAGTACTTC. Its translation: CASSQDSTGWAKNIQYF.

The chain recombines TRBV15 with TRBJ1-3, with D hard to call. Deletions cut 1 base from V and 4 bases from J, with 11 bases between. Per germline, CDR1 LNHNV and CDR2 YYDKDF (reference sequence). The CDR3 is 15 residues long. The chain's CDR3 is CATSRGGGNGNTIYF. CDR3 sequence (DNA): TGTGCCACCAGCAGAGGAGGAGGGAACGGAAACACCATATATTTT.

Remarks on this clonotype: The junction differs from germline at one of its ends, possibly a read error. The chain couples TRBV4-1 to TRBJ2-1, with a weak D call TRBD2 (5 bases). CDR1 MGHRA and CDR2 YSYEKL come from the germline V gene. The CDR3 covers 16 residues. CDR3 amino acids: CASSQDQDSPYNKQFF. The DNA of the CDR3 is TGCGCCAGCAGCCAAGATCAGGACTCCCCCTACAATAAGCAGTTCTTC.

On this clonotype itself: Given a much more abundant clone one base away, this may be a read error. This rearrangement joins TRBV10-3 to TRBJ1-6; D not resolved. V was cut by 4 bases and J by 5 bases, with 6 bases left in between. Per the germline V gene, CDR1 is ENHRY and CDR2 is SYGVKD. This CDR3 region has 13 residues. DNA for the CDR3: TGTGCCATCAGTGGGTCGAATAATTCACCCCTCCACTTT. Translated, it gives CAISGSNNSPLHF.

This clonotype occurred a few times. The CDR3 reads CASSYGRSIGQETQYF. The CDR3, as DNA: TGTGCCAGCAGTTACGGGCGCTCTATCGGACAAGAGACCCAGTACTTC. The J gene is TRBJ2-5, the V gene TRBV6-2 or TRBV6-3; D remains ambiguous. Between the trimmed V and J ends, which lost 2 bases and 2 bases, there was a span of 15 bases. The V gene's germline CDR1 is MNHEY and CDR2 SVGEGT. CDR3 size: 16 residues.

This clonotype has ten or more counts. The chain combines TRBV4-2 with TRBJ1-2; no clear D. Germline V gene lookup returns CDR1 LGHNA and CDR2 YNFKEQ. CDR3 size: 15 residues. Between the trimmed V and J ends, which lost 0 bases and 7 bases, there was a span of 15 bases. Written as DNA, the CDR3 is TGTGCCAGCAGCCAAGAGGCAGAGATTGTGAGTGGCTACACCTTC. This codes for CASSQEAEIVSGYTF.